What follows is one TCR beta chain and its context. The data are from a study of blood T cell repertoires in COVID-19. On the study more broadly: Sources were T cells, B-cell-depleted T cells, or PBMCs; the material itself was cDNA or gDNA.

V shed 6 bases and J shed 3 bases, with 18 bases lying between them. The CDR3 has 15 residues. Germline assignment: CDR1 SGHRS and CDR2 YFSETQ. Original handling: Quantification of nucleated cells was approximated via reference gene primer amplification. TCRdb's table, derived via immunoSEQ multiplex PCR, lists solely in-frame clones and lacks some. The DNA gave D and trimming, while V, J and clone size come from that table. This table holds 300,000 or so clones, 83% found once. The V gene is TRBV5-1, the J gene TRBJ1-1, with a possible D match to TRBD1 (5 bases). The specimen sequenced was peripheral blood. This TCR was sampled from a woman between 50 and 59 years old with acute or convalescent COVID-19. The CDR3 loop is CASTLRQSRDTEAFF. The CDR3 DNA is TGCGCCAGCACCCTCCGGCAGAGCAGGGACACTGAAGCTTTCTTT. The whole variable domain, filled in from reference TRBV5-1 and TRBJ1-1, reads KAGVTQTPRYLIKTRGQQVTLSCSPISGHRSVSWYQQTPGQGLQFLFEYFSETQRNKGNFPGRFSGRQFSNSRSEMNVSTLELGDSALYLCASTLRQSRDTEAFFGQGTRLTVV.